This TCR beta chain derives from a study of shared clonotypes between healthy human individuals. Looking at the study overall: Aged 18 to 49, the donors were a couple of women and a few men.

Study findings and constraints: Estimated clonotype richness was generally higher in naive than memory subsets. Among donors, sharing of clonotypes was expected to be affected by sequencing depth.

Germline CDR1 is SGHRS and CDR2 is YFSETQ. Trimming took 4 bases from V and 4 from J; bases not matched to a gene: 9. CDR3 length equals 17 residues. Generated by immunoSEQ multiplex PCR, the TCRdb table keeps only in-frame clones and is missing some. The table shows roughly 1,100,000 clones, with about 74% occurring only once. With respect to this clone: No antigen is known for it.

V and J are TRBV5-1 and TRBJ2-5; 14 nucleotides line up with TRBD2. The sequence derives from a man younger than 35 in good health. Sequenced input: memory CD4+ T cells sorted from blood. Subset reported: CD45RA-negative fraction. Here the CDR3 reads CASSGTSGSSRPETQYF. The CDR3 DNA reads as TGCGCCAGCAGCGGGACTAGCGGGAGTTCCCGCCCAGAGACCCAGTACTTC.